The 6 T cell receptor beta chains in this list originate from one sample, sequenced in a study of T cell repertoires in cytomegalovirus infection (dated by TCRdb to between 2018 and 2021). The sequencer listed for this sample is Illumina HiSeq 1500. TCRdb's own reprocessing of the public reads used fastp at Q25 and MiXCR and kept productive beta chains. One record per CDR3 amino acid sequence lists the most common genes and DNA. The table for this sample lists more than 650,000 distinct CDR3 sequences; approximately 40% of them were counted only once. The ten largest clones add up to around 2.8% of the sample. The sample taken for sequencing was PBMCs. All receptors come from a human donor in good health (CMV status not recorded). Some clones in this sample may be carry-over from other donors' samples.

The CDR3 DNA is TGTGCCAGCAGACGTAGCGGGGCCTCCTACGAGCAGTACTTC. Translated, it gives CASRRSGASYEQYF. The genes are TRBV28 and TRBJ2-7; the match to TRBD2 covers 8 bases. This CDR3 is 14 amino acids long. V was pared by 6 bases and J by 0 bases, with 4 bases of the junction left unmatched. In germline, CDR1 is MDHEN, CDR2 SYDVKM.

The chain recombines TRBV27 with TRBJ2-1; D unclear. The germline gives CDR1 MNHEY, CDR2 SMNVEV (reference sequence). Trimming shortened V by 3 bases and J by 10 bases, and 19 bases separated the two germline ends. The CDR3 is 15 residues long. CDR3 DNA sequence: TGTGCCAGCAGTTTCCAAGCTCGACCCCTGGGCGAGCAGTTCTTC. Residues: CASSFQARPLGEQFF.

The J gene is TRBJ1-1, the V gene TRBV10-3, with D perhaps TRBD1 (5 bases). The CDR3 consists of 13 residues. The germline gives CDR1 ENHRY, CDR2 SYGVKD. V was shortened by 11 bases and J by 1 base, with 14 bases between the two germline ends. For the CDR3, the DNA is TGTGCCGCCACGGACACCTCGAACACTGAAGCTTTCTTT. Its protein product is CAATDTSNTEAFF.

V is TRBV28 and J is TRBJ2-3; 8 nucleotides match TRBD2. After removal of 10 bases from V and 5 bases from J, the junction contained 8 bases not matched to a gene. The CDR3 is made up of 13 amino acids. Germline CDR1 MDHEN, CDR2 SYDVKM. Here the CDR3 reads CAIPGLGGDTQYF. In nucleotides, the CDR3 is TGTGCCATCCCGGGACTAGGGGGAGATACGCAGTATTTT.

On this clonotype itself: One end of the junction does not line up with germline, which may come from a read error. The chain has TRBV7-9 and TRBJ1-1, with a tentative D call TRBD1 (6 bases). In germline, CDR1 is SEHNR, CDR2 FQNEAQ (reference sequence). The CDR3 is 13 residues long. The CDR3 reads CASRLEGDLEAFF. The CDR3 nucleotides are TGTGCCAGCAGGTTAGAGGGGGACCTTGAAGCTTTCTTT. Looking up the rest from reference TRBV7-9 and TRBJ1-1 gives the full variable domain: DTGVSQNPRHKITKRGQNVTFRCDPISEHNRLYWYRQTLGQGPEFLTYFQNEAQLEKSRLLSDRFSAERPKGSFSTLEIQRTEQGDSAMYLCASRLEGDLEAFFGQGTRLTVV.

This rearrangement joins TRBV6-2 or TRBV6-3 to TRBJ1-5; D is unclear. The CDR3 has 12 residues. Between the trimmed V and J ends, which lost 8 bases and 6 bases, there was a span of 11 bases. The germline gives CDR1 MNHEY, CDR2 SVGEGT. The CDR3 reads CASLQDGQPQHF. The CDR3 DNA reads TGTGCCAGCTTGCAGGATGGTCAGCCCCAGCATTTT.